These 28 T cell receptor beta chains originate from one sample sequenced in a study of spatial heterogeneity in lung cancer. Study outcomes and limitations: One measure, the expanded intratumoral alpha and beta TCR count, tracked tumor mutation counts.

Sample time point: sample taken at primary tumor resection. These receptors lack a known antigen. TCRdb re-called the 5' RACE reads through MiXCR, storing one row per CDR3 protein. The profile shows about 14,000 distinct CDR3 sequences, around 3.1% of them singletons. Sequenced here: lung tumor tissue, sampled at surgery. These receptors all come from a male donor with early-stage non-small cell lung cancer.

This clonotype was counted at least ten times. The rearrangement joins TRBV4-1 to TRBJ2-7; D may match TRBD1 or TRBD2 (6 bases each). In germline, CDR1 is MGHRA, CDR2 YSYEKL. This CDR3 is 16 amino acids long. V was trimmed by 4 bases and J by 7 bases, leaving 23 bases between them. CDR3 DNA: TGCGCCAGCAGCCCCCATGGAAAGGGGGGTCGGTTTGAGCAGTACTTC. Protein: CASSPHGKGGRFEQYF.

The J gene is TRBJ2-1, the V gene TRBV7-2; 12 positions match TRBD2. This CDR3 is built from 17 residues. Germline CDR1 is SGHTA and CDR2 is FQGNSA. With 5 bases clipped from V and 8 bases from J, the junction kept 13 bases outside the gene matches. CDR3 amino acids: CASSPRARTSGVDEQFF. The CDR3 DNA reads TGTGCCAGCAGCCCACGAGCCCGGACTAGCGGGGTCGATGAGCAGTTCTTC.

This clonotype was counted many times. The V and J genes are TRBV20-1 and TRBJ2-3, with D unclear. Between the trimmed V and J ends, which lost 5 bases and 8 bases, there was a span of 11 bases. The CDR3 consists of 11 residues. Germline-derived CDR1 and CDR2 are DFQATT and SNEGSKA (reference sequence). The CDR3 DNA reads TGCAGTGCTTCTCTAGGGTTTACGCAGTATTTT. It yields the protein CSASLGFTQYF.

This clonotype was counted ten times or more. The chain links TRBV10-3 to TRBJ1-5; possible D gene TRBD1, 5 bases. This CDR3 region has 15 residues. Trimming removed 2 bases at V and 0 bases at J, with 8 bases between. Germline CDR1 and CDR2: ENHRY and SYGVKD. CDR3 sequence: CAISETRDSNQPQHF. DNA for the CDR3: TGTGCCATCAGTGAGACCAGGGATAGCAATCAGCCCCAGCATTTT.

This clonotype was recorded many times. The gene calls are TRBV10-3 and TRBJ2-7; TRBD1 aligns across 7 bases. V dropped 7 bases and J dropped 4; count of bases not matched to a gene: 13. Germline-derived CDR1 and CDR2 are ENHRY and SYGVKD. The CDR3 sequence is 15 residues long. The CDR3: CAITRKQGRPYEQYF. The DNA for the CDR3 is TGTGCCATCACTAGAAAACAGGGGCGCCCATACGAGCAGTACTTC.

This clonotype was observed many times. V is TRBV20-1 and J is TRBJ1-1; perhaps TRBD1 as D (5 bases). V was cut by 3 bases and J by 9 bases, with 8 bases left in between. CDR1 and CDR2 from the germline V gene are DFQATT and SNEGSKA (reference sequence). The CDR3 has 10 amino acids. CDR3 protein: CSARYRKAFF. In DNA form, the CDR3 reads TGCAGTGCTAGGTACAGGAAAGCTTTCTTT.

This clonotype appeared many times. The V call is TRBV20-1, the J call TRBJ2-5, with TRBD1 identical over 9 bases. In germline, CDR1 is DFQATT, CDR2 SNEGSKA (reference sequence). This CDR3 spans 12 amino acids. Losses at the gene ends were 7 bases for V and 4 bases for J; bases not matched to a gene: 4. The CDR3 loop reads CSVDRGGETQYF. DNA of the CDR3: TGCAGTGTTGACAGGGGGGGAGAGACCCAGTACTTC.

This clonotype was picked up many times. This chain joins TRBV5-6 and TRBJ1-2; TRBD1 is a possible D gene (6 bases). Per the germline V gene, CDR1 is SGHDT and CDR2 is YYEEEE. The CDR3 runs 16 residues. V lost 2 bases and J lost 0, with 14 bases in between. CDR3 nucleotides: TGTGCCAGCAGCTTCGGACAGAGACGTTCTAACTATGGCTACACCTTC. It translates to CASSFGQRRSNYGYTF.

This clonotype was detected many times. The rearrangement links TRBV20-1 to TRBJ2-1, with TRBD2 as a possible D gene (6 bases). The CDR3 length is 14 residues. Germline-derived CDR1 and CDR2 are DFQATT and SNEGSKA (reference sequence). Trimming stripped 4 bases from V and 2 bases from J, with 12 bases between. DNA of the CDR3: TGCAGTGCTACCATGGGGGGTACCTACAATGAGCAGTTCTTC. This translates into CSATMGGTYNEQFF.

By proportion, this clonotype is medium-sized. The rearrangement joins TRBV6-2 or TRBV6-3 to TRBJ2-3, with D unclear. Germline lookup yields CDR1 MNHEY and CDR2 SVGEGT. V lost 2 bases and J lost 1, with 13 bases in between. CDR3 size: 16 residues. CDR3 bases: TGTGCCAGCAGTTACGTGTGGCAGCAACGCACAGATACGCAGTATTTT. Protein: CASSYVWQQRTDTQYF.

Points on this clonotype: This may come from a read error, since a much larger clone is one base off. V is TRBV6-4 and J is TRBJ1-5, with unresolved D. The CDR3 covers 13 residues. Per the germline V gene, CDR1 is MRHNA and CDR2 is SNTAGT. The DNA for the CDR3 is TGTGCCAGCACCCTCAGAGGCAATCAGCCCCAGAATTTT. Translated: CASTLRGNQPQNF.

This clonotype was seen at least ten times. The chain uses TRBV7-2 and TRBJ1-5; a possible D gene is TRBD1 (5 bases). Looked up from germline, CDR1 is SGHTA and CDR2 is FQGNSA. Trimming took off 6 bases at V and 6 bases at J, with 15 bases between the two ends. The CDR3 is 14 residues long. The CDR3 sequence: CASSPGLEVQPQHF. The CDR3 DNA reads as TGTGCCAGCAGTCCGGGACTTGAGGTTCAGCCCCAGCATTTT. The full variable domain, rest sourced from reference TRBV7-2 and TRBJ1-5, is GAGVSQSPSNKVTEKGKDVELRCDPISGHTALYWYRQSLGQGLEFLIYFQGNSAPDKSGLPSDRFSAERTGGSVSTLTIQRTQQEDSAVYLCASSPGLEVQPQHFGDGTRLSIL.

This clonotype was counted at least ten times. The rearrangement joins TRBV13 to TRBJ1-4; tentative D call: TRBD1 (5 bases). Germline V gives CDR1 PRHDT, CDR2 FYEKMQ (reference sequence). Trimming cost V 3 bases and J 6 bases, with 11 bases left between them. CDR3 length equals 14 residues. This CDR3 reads CASSFGTPDEKLFF. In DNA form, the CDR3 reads TGTGCCAGCAGCTTCGGGACTCCGGATGAAAAACTGTTTTTT.

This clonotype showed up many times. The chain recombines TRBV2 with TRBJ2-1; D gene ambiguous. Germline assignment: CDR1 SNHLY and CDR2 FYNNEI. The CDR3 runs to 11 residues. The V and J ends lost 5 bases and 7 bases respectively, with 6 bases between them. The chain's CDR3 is CASSFSNEQFF. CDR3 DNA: TGTGCCAGCAGTTTTTCTAATGAGCAGTTCTTC.

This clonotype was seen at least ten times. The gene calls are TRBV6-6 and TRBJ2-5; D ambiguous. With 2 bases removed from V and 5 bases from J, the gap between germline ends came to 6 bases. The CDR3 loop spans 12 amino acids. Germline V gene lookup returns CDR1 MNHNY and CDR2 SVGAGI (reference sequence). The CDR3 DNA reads TGTGCCAGCAGTTACCCCTATGAGACCCAGTACTTC. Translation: CASSYPYETQYF.

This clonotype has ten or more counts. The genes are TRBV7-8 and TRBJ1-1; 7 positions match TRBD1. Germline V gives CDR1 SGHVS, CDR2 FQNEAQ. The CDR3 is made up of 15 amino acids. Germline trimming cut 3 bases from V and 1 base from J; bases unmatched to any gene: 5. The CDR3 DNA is TGTGCCAGCAGCTTCCCCGGGACAGCGAACACTGAAGCTTTCTTT. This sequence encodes CASSFPGTANTEAFF.

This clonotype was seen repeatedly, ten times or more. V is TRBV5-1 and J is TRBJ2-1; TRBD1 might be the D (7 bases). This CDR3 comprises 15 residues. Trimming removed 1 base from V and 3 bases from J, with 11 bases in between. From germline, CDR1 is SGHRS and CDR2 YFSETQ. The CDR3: CASSLTGEVYNEQFF. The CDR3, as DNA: TGCGCCAGCAGCTTGACAGGGGAGGTCTACAATGAGCAGTTCTTC.

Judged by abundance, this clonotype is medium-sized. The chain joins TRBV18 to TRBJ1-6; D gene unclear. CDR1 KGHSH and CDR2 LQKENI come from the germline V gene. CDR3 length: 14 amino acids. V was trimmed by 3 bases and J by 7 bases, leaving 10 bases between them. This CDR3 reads CASSPQRENSPLHF. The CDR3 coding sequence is TGTGCCAGCTCACCCCAAAGGGAGAATTCACCCCTCCACTTT.

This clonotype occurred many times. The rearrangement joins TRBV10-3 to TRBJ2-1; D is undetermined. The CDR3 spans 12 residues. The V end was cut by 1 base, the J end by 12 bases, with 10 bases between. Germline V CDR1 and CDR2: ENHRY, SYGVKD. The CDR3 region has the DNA TGTGCCATCAGTGAGTACCCCCCCGGGCAGTTCTTC. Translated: CAISEYPPGQFF.

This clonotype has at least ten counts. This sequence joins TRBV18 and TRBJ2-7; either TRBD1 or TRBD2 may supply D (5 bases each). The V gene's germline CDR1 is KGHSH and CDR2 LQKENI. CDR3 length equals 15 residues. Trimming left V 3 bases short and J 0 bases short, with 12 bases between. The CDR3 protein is CASSPGSGTSYEQYF. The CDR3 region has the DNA TGTGCCAGCTCACCGGGTTCCGGGACCTCCTACGAGCAGTACTTC.

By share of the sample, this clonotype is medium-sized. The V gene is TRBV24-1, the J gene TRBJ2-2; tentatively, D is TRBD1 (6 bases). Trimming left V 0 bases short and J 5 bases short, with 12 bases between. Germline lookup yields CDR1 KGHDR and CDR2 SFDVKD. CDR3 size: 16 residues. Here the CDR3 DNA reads TGTGCCACCAGTGATTTGGACAACAGGGATACCGGGGAGCTGTTTTTT. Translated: CATSDLDNRDTGELFF.

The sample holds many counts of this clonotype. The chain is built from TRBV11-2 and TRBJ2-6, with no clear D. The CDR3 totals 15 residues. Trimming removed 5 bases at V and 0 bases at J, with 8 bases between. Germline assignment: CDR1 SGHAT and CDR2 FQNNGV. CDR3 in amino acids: CASSRLVSGANVLTF. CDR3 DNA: TGTGCCAGCAGCCGCCTTGTCTCTGGGGCCAACGTCCTGACTTTC.

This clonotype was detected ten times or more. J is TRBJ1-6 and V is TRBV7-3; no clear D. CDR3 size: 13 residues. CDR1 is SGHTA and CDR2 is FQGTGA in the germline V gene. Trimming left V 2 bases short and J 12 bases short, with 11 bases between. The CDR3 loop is CASSLASDLPLHF. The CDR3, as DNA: TGTGCCAGCAGCTTAGCATCGGATTTACCCCTCCACTTT. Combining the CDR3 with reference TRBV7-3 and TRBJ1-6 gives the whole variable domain GAGVSQTPSNKVTEKGKYVELRCDPISGHTALYWYRQSLGQGPEFLIYFQGTGAADDSGLPNDRFFAVRPEGSVSTLKIQRTERGDSAVYLCASSLASDLPLHFGNGTRLTVT.

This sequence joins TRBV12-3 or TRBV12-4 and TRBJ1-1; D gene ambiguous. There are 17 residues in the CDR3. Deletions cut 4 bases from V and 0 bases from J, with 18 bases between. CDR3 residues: CASSSRASVVMNTEAFF. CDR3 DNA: TGTGCCAGCAGTTCGAGGGCTAGTGTAGTCATGAACACTGAAGCTTTCTTT.

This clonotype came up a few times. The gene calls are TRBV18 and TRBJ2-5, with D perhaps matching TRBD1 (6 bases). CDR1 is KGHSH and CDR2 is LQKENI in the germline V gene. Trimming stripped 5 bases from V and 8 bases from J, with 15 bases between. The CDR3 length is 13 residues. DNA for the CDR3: TGTGCCAGCTCAGTACGGGACAAGGATACCCAGTACTTC. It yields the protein CASSVRDKDTQYF.

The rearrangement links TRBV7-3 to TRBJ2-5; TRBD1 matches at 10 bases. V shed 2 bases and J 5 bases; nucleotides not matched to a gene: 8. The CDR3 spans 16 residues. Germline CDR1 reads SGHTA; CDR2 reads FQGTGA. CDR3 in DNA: TGTGCCAGCAGCTTATTTGGGACAGGGGTTATGGAGACCCAGTACTTC. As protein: CASSLFGTGVMETQYF. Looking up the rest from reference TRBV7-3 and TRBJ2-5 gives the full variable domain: GAGVSQTPSNKVTEKGKYVELRCDPISGHTALYWYRQSLGQGPEFLIYFQGTGAADDSGLPNDRFFAVRPEGSVSTLKIQRTERGDSAVYLCASSLFGTGVMETQYFGPGTRLLVL.

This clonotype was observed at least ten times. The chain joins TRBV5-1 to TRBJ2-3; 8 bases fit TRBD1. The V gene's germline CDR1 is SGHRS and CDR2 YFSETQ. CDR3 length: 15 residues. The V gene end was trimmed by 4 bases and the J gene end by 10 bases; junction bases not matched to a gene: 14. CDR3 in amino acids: CASSGTGGPNGAQYF. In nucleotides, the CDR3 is TGCGCCAGCAGCGGAACAGGGGGTCCCAATGGGGCGCAGTATTTT.

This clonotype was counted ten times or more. The CDR3 sequence is CSARAYEKLFF. In DNA, the CDR3 is TGCAGTGCTAGAGCCTATGAAAAACTGTTTTTT. The genes are TRBV20-1 and TRBJ1-4; no clear D. V gave up 1 base and J gave up 6 bases, with 3 bases separating them. In germline, CDR1 is DFQATT, CDR2 SNEGSKA (reference sequence). The CDR3 sequence is 11 residues long.